The sequence of this T cell receptor beta chain was determined in a study of CD8+CD57+ T cells in acquired aplastic anemia. For the study at large: Sorted CD4+ and CD8+ cells yielded roughly 3.2 ug of DNA on average.

Germline CDR1 and CDR2: SGHAT and FQNNGV. The CDR3 runs 15 residues. Comments on this clonotype: Given a much more abundant clone one base away, this may be a read error.

An expansion of CD8+CD57+ cells by flow cytometry had been shown in patients chosen for sequencing. In all patients, the disease was severe acquired aplastic anemia. The use of genomic DNA as template underpinned the TCR beta VDJ and CDR3 profiling. Via MiXCR, TCRdb re-called the reads, giving one row per CDR3 protein. Counted here are some 120,000 distinct CDR3 sequences, about two fifths occurring once; the ten biggest clones make up more than 2.5%. This chain joins TRBV11-2 and TRBJ2-7; 8 bases are shared with TRBD1. The sequence was collected from a human donor with aplastic anemia. Sequenced material: sorted CD4+, CD8+, or CD8+CD57+ T cells (not recorded which) from PBMCs. CDR3 amino acids: CASYTPGQVIGEQHF. CDR3 DNA sequence: TGTGCCAGCTACACACCGGGACAGGTAATCGGCGAGCAGCACTTC. Full variable domain (remainder filled in from reference TRBV11-2 and TRBJ2-7): EAGVAQSPRYKIIEKRQSVAFWCNPISGHATLYWYQQILGQGPKLLIQFQNNGVVDDSQLPKDRFSAERLKGVDSTLKIQPAKLEDSAVYLCASYTPGQVIGEQHFGPGTRLTVT.